This TCR beta chain was recovered during a study of control samples from healthy donors and cancer patients. Some clones are missing from TCRdb's copy, which holds only in-frame ones; the method was immunoSEQ multiplex PCR. The sample yields over 50,000 clones, 95% to 96% seen once. V shed 1 base and J 0 bases; nucleotides not matched to a gene: 5. The germline CDR1 and CDR2 sequences are SEHNR and FQNEAQ (reference sequence). This CDR3 is built from 16 residues. Sequencing input: blood. This TCR was recovered from a woman aged 18-30 years in good health. The chain uses TRBV7-9 and TRBJ1-1; 7 bases match TRBD1. As DNA, the CDR3 is TGTGCCAGCAGCTTAGAGGGACAGATCTTGAACACTGAAGCTTTCTTT. Its translation is CASSLEGQILNTEAFF.